This TCR beta chain was found in a study of cytomegalovirus exposure and HLA in healthy donors. Across the study: Genetic ancestry analysis placed around 76% of the approximately 390 donors that were genotyped in the Caucasian-associated cluster.

This clone was counted once. Primers for the PCR totalled 60 Vbeta and 13 Jbeta. Repertoires were generated with immunoSEQ multiplex PCR, while TCRdb's copy carries only in-frame clones and drops some. The sample shows fewer than 65,000 clones, roughly 80% of them seen only once. The donors were healthy bone marrow donors. The CDR3 is 15 amino acids. CDR1 and CDR2 from the germline V gene are SGHTA and FQGNSA. The V and J ends lost 5 bases and 5 bases, in that order; junction bases with no gene match: 6. This rearrangement joins TRBV7-2 to TRBJ2-1; 10 nucleotides align to TRBD1. The TCR was taken from a young man in good health and CMV-seronegative. Sequenced material: PBMCs. CDR3 sequence reads: CASSPGQGFHNEQFF. The CDR3 nucleotides are TGTGCCAGCAGCCCGGGACAGGGGTTCCACAATGAGCAGTTCTTC.